This TCR beta chain was identified during a study of cytomegalovirus exposure and HLA in healthy donors. The study ran its PCR with 60 Vbeta and 13 Jbeta primers. Profiling relied on immunoSEQ multiplex PCR, and the TCRdb table lists in-frame clones only, not all of them. The sample has about 150,000 clones; about four fifths are singletons. V dropped 3 bases and J dropped 10; count of bases not matched to a gene: 4. CDR3 length: 12 amino acids. Germline CDR1 WNHNN, CDR2 SYGVQD (reference sequence). The chain recombines TRBV10-1 with TRBJ2-3; 7 positions agree with TRBD1. The clonotype comes from a human donor in good health. Source material: PBMCs. CDR3 sequence (DNA): TGCGCCAGCAGTGACAGGGGGATGGCGCAGTATTTT. Translating it yields CASSDRGMAQYF.